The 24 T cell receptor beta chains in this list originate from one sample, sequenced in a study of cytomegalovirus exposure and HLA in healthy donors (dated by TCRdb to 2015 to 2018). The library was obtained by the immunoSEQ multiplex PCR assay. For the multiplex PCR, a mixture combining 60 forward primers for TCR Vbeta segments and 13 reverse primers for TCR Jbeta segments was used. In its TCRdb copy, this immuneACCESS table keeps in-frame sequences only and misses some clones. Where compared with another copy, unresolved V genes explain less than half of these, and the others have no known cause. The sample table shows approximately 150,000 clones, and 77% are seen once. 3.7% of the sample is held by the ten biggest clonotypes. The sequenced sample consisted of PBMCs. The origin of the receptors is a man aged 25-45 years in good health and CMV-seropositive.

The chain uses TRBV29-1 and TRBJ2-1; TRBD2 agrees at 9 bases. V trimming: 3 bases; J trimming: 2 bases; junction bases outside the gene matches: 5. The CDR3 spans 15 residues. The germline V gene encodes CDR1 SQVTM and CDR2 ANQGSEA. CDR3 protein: CSVEERGATYNEQFF. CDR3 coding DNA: TGCAGCGTTGAGGAGCGGGGGGCCACCTACAATGAGCAGTTCTTC.

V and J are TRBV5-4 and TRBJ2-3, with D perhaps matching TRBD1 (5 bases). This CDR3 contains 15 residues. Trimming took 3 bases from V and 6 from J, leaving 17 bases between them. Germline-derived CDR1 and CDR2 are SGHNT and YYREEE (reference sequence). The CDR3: CASSSRTKIGDTQYF. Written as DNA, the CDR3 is TGTGCCAGCAGCTCGCGGACAAAAATAGGGGATACGCAGTATTTT.

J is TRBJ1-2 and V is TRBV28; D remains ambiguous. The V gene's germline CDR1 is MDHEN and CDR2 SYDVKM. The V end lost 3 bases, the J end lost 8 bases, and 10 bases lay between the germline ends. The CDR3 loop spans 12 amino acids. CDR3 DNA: TGTGCCAGCAGTTTCCGGGTGCAGGGCTACACCTTC. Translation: CASSFRVQGYTF.

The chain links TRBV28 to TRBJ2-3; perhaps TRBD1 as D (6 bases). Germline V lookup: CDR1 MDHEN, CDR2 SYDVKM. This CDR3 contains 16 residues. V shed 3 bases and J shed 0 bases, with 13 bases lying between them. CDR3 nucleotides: TGTGCCAGCAGTTTGTCTGGACAGACTAGCACAGATACGCAGTATTTT. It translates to CASSLSGQTSTDTQYF.

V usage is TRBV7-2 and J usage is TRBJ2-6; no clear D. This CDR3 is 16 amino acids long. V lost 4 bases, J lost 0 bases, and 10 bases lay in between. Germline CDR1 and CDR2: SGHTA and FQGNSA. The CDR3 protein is CASSSLIVSGANVLTF. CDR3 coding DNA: TGTGCCAGCAGCTCTCTCATAGTCTCTGGGGCCAACGTCCTGACTTTC.

The CDR3 DNA is TGTGCCAGCAGCTTAGGGACAGACTCCTACGAGCAGTACTTC. Its translation is CASSLGTDSYEQYF. This chain uses TRBV7-9 with TRBJ2-7; D might be TRBD1 (6 bases). This CDR3 region has 14 residues. Germline lookup yields CDR1 SEHNR and CDR2 FQNEAQ (reference sequence). The V and J ends lost 1 base and 0 bases respectively, with 7 bases between them.

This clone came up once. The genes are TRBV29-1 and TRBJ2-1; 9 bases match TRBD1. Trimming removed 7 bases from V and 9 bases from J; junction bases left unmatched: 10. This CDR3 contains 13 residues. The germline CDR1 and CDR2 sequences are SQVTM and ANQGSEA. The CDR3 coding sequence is TGCAGCGCTCGTAGGACAGGGGACAGTGAGCAGTTCTTC. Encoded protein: CSARRTGDSEQFF.

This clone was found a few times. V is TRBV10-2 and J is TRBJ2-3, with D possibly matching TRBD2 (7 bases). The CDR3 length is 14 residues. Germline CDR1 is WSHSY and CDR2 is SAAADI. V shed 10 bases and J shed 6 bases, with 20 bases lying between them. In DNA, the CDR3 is TGCGCCACCCGGGGGGCGAGGGGAGGGGATACGCAGTATTTT. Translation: CATRGARGGDTQYF.

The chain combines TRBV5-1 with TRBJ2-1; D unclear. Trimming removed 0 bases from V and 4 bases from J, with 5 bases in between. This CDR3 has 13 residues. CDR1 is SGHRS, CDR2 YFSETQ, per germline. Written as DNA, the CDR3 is TGCGCCAGCAGCTTGGGCACATACAATGAGCAGTTCTTC. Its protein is CASSLGTYNEQFF.

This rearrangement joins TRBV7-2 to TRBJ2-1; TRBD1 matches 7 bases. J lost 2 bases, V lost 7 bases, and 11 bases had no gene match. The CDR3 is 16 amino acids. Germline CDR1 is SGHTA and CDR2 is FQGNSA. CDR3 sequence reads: CASTLAGGPTYNEQFF. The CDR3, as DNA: TGTGCCAGCACCCTAGCAGGGGGTCCCACCTACAATGAGCAGTTCTTC.

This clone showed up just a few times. CDR3 coding DNA: TGTGCCAGCAGCTTAGCGCAGGGGAATTCACCCCTCCACTTT. This translates into CASSLAQGNSPLHF. The chain recombines TRBV7-9 with TRBJ1-6; TRBD1 might be the D (6 bases). The germline CDR1 and CDR2 sequences are SEHNR and FQNEAQ (reference sequence). The CDR3 extends over 14 amino acids. Trimming shortened V by 0 bases and J by 7 bases, and 7 bases separated the two germline ends.

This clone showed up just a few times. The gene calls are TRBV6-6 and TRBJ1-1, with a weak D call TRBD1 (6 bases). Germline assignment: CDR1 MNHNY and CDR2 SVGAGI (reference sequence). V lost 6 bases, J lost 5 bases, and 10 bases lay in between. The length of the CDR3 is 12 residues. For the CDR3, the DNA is TGTGCCAGCAGAACAGGGTCAACTGAAGCTTTCTTT. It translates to CASRTGSTEAFF.

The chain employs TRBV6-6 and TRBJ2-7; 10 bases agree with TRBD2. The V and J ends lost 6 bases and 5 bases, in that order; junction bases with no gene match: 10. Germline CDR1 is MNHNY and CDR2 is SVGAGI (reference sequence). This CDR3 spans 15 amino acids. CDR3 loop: CASSQPLAGVDEQYF. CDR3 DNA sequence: TGTGCCAGCAGCCAACCTCTAGCGGGGGTCGACGAGCAGTACTTC.

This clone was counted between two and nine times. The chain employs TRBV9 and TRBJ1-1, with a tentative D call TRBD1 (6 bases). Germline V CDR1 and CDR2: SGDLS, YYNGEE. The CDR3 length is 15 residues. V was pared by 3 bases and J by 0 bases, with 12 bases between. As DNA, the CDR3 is TGTGCCAGCAGCGGGGACAACCGGATGAACACTGAAGCTTTCTTT. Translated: CASSGDNRMNTEAFF.

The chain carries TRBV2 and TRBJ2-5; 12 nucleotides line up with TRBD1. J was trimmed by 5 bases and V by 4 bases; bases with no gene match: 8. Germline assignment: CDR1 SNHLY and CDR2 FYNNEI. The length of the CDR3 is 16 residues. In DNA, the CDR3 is TGTGCCAGCAGTGGTGGGACAGGGGGCGCGGGGGAGACCCAGTACTTC. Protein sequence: CASSGGTGGAGETQYF. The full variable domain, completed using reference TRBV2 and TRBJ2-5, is EPEVTQTPSHQVTQMGQEVILRCVPISNHLYFYWYRQILGQKVEFLVSFYNNEISEKSEIFDDQFSVERPDGSNFTLKIRSTKLEDSAMYFCASSGGTGGAGETQYFGPGTRLLVL.

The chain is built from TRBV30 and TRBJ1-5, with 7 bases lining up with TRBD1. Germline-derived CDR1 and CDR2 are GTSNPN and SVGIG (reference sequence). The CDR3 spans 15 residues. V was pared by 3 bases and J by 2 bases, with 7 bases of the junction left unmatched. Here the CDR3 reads CAWRPTGIGNQPQHF. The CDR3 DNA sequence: TGTGCCTGGAGGCCGACAGGGATCGGCAATCAGCCCCAGCATTTT.

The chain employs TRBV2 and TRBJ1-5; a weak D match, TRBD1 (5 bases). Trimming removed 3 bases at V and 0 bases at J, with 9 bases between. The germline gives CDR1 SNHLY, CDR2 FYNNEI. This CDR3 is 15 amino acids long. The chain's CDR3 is CASSEGGYSNQPQHF. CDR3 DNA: TGTGCCAGCAGTGAGGGGGGGTATAGCAATCAGCCCCAGCATTTT.

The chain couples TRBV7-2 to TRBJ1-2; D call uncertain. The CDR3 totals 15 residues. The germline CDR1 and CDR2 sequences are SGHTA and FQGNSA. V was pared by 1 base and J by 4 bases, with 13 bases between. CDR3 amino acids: CASSLVRSAGYGYTF. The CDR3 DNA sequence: TGTGCCAGCAGCTTAGTCAGGTCTGCCGGCTATGGCTACACCTTC.

This chain's CDR3 is CASSPPGAGAGDTQYF. CDR3 DNA sequence: TGCGCCAGCAGCCCCCCGGGAGCGGGGGCAGGAGATACGCAGTATTTT. The genes are TRBV4-1 and TRBJ2-3; 8 nucleotides match TRBD2. The CDR3 is 16 amino acids. V was clipped by 4 bases and J by 5 bases; unmatched bases: 11. The germline V gene encodes CDR1 MGHRA and CDR2 YSYEKL.

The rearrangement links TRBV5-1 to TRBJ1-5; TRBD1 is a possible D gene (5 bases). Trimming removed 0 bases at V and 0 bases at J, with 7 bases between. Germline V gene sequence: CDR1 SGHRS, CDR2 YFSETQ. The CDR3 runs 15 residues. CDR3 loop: CASSLGQTSNQPQHF. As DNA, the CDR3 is TGCGCCAGCAGCTTGGGACAGACTAGCAATCAGCCCCAGCATTTT.

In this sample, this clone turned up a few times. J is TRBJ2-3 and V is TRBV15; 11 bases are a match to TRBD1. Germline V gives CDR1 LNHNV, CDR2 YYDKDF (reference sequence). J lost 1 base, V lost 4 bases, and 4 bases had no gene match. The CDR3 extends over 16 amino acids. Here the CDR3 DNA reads TGTGCCACCAGCACAGGGACAGGGGGAGGCACAGATACGCAGTATTTT. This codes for CATSTGTGGGTDTQYF.

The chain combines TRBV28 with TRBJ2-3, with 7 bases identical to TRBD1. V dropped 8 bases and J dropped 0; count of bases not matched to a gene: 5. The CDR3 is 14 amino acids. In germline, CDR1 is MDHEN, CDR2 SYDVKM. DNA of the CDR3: TGTGCCAGCGGGGGACAGTCCAGCACAGATACGCAGTATTTT. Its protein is CASGGQSSTDTQYF.

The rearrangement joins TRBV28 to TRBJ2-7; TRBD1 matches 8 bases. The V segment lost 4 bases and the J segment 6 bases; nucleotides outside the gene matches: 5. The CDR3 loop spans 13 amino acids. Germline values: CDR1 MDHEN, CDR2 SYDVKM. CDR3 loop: CASSSQGALEQYF. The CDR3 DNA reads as TGTGCCAGCAGTTCCCAGGGGGCTCTCGAGCAGTACTTC.

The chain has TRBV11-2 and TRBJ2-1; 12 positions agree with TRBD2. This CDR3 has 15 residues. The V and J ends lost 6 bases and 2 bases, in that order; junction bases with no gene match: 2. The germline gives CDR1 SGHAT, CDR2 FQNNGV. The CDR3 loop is CASRPSGGAYNEQFF. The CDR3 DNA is TGTGCCAGCAGGCCTAGCGGGGGGGCCTACAATGAGCAGTTCTTC.